The TCR beta chain described here comes from a study of vaccination and CD4 T cells after COVID-19. About the study: Cultures serving as controls received a peptide pool (CEFX or HIV-1 Nef) or no peptide. Study-wide findings and caveats: Reactive clonotype counts went from median roughly 19 after infection to about 38 after vaccination, nonsignificantly.

There are 15 residues in the CDR3. V dropped 7 bases and J dropped 8; count of bases not matched to a gene: 11. Germline values: CDR1 LNHDA, CDR2 SQIVND (reference sequence). Researchers used the Oncomine TCR Beta short-read assay to sequence DNA from cultured CD4+ T cells. TCRdb re-called the PCR reads through MiXCR, storing one row per CDR3 protein. The sample has approximately 12,000 distinct CDR3 sequences, 55% to 65% seen once. Treatment reported: roughly 11-day PBMC culture with coronavirus spike peptide pools or control peptides (ViraFEST assay). As concerns this clonotype: Its antigen is still unknown.

Sample: CD4+ T cells from blood, cultured in vitro. The chain carries TRBV19 and TRBJ2-1; 10 positions match TRBD2. The sequence was obtained from a human donor who had recovered from COVID-19. The CDR3 protein is CASTSGASGSHEQFF. The CDR3 nucleotides are TGTGCCAGTACCAGCGGGGCTAGCGGGAGCCATGAGCAGTTCTTC.